The rows below give T cell receptor beta chains drawn from one sample of a study of T cell repertoires in cytomegalovirus infection. TCRdb itself ran the reads through MiXCR, one entry per CDR3 protein. This table has around 330,000 distinct CDR3 sequences, 17% appearing once. The material sequenced was PBMCs. These receptors all come from a human donor in good health (CMV status not recorded). Some clones in this sample may be carry-over from other donors' samples. CDR3s include the opening cysteine and the closing phenylalanine or tryptophan. The order of the fields is V gene, J gene, CDR3 protein.

TRBV5-1	TRBJ2-7	CASSEWTGDSYEQYF
TRBV5-6	TRBJ1-2	CASHWGTATLNYGYTF
TRBV5-1	TRBJ2-3	CASSLGNTDTQYF
TRBV12-3/TRBV12-4	TRBJ2-3	CASSHTGTTLTDTQYF
TRBV28	TRBJ1-4	CASSPGEDVGKLFF
TRBV15	TRBJ2-7	CATSSEYTHEQYF
TRBV6-2/TRBV6-3	TRBJ2-6	CASSWDENSGANVLTF
TRBV28	TRBJ2-7	CASSLSISYEQYF
TRBV6-5	TRBJ1-1	CASSYSGQTGMNTEAFF
TRBV7-2	TRBJ2-1	CASSLVGLAGLPPPEQFF
TRBV5-8	TRBJ2-7	CASSSQSIYEQYF
TRBV9	TRBJ1-1	CASSPRAAANTEAFF
TRBV12-3/TRBV12-4	TRBJ2-4	CASNDRGAWGIQYF
TRBV10-3	TRBJ2-7	CATWSNYEQYF
TRBV29-1	TRBJ1-4	CSGGNYNEKLFF
TRBV20-1	TRBJ2-7	CSARGRYSYEQYF
TRBV7-2	TRBJ1-5	CASSFGGARGQPQHF
TRBV20-1	TRBJ2-7	CSAISSGTGGYEQYF
TRBV20-1	TRBJ1-2	CSARHVTLGYTF
TRBV7-9	TRBJ2-7	CASSWDGRGSYEQYF
TRBV4-1	TRBJ1-4	CASSQDRGDRGREKLFF
TRBV28	TRBJ2-5	CAIQGAGETQYF
TRBV7-6	TRBJ2-5	CASSPGYSEETQYF
TRBV2	TRBJ1-5	CASSEGLDQPQHF
TRBV13	TRBJ1-5	CASSSTRYSNQPQHF
TRBV28	TRBJ1-5	CASSIGTNSNQPQHF
TRBV28	TRBJ2-5	CASSLQAGVWETQYF
TRBV25-1	TRBJ2-7	CASSEGSYEQYF
TRBV20-1	TRBJ2-5	CSARNGGGGGTQYF
TRBV6-2/TRBV6-3	TRBJ1-5	CASSRHNTGGTNQPQHF
TRBV20-1	TRBJ2-3	CSVWGQGQDTQYF
TRBV19	TRBJ2-2	CASSRLAGGGGELFF
TRBV5-4	TRBJ2-2	CASSFGLAGRNTGELFF
TRBV7-9	TRBJ2-1	CASSLGPRQGEQFF
TRBV10-3	TRBJ2-7	CAISDPSTGDRDEQYF
TRBV2	TRBJ2-7	CASSDTGGSRNEQYF
TRBV4-2	TRBJ2-3	CASRQEGRAQYF
TRBV6-5	TRBJ2-1	CASSYSGHRLYNEQFF
TRBV20-1	TRBJ1-4	CSAEVNNEKLFF
TRBV10-3	TRBJ2-2	CAISEPDWRGAPGELFF
TRBV20-1	TRBJ1-5	CSAAGRLGNQPQHF
TRBV28	TRBJ2-3	CASSSGLAELTDTQYF
TRBV19	TRBJ2-5	CASSEGQGRGETQYF
TRBV19	TRBJ2-1	CASSIRSSVLREQFF
TRBV20-1	TRBJ2-2	CSAADPTGMAGELFF
TRBV20-1	TRBJ1-5	CSARASGGLSNQPQHF
TRBV19	TRBJ1-2	CASSIRKGANYGYTF
TRBV7-2	TRBJ1-1	CASSAHWGGTEAFF
TRBV20-1	TRBJ1-4	CSASPRDATNEKLFF
TRBV6-1	TRBJ2-7	CASSDSPGVYEQYF
TRBV19	TRBJ1-1	CASSLNTGAYTEAFF
TRBV4-1	TRBJ1-4	CASSPGQPPEKLFF
TRBV10-1	TRBJ2-7	CASSESSEQYF
TRBV7-9	TRBJ2-7	CASMVAQGGSQQYF